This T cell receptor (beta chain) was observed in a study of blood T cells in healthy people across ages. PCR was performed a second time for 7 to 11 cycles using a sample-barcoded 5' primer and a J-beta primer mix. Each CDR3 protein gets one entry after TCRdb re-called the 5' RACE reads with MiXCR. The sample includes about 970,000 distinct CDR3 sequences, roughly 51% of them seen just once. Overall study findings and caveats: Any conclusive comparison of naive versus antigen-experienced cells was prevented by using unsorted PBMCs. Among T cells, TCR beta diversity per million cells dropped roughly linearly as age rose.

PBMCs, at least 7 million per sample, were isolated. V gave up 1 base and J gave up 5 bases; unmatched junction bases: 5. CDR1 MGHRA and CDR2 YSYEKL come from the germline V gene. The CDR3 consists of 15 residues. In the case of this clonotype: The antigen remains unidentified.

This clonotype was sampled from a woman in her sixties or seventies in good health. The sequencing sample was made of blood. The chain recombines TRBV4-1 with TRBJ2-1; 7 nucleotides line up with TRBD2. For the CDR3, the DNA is TGCGCCAGCAGCCAAGTTAGACTAGCCCACAATGAGCAGTTCTTC. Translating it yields CASSQVRLAHNEQFF.